The 26 T cell receptor beta chains below all came from one sample that was sequenced in a study of metastatic and nonmetastatic thyroid tumors. Using MiXCR, TCRdb re-called clones from the PCR reads. The sample consists of about 41,000 clones, approximately 10% of them appearing once. The entire patient cohort was treatment-naive prior to thyroid surgery. Sequencing input: blood. All receptors derive from a female donor with papillary thyroid cancer or a benign thyroid nodule (not recorded which). Some clones in this sample may be carry-over from other donors' samples.

The V gene is TRBV4-1, the J gene TRBJ2-7; TRBD1 might be the D (5 bases). The length of the CDR3 is 14 residues. Germline CDR1 reads MGHRA; CDR2 reads YSYEKL. With 4 bases removed from V and 2 bases from J, the gap between germline ends came to 12 bases. The chain's CDR3 is CASSRQGFPYEQYF. The DNA for the CDR3 is TGCGCCAGCAGCCGGCAGGGATTCCCCTACGAGCAGTACTTC.

Remarks on this clone: A much larger clone is a single base away; this may be a read error. This rearrangement joins TRBV2 to TRBJ2-1; perhaps D is TRBD1 or TRBD2 (6 bases each). V shed 7 bases and J shed 4 bases, with 17 bases lying between them. The germline V gene has CDR1 SNHLY and CDR2 FYNNEI. CDR3 length: 15 residues. The CDR3 loop reads CASNADRGHYNEQFF. The CDR3 coding sequence is TGTGCCAGCAATGCGGACCGGGGGCATTACAATGAGCAGTTCTTC.

This clone was counted many times. At one end, the junction sequence differs from germline, possibly due to a read error. V and J are TRBV7-7 and TRBJ2-3, with 8 bases matching TRBD1. This CDR3 region has 15 residues. CDR1 and CDR2 (germline): SSHAT, FNYEAQ (reference sequence). The CDR3 DNA sequence: TGTGCTAGCAGCCCGACAGGGGCGAGCACAGATACGCAGTATTTT. Residues: CASSPTGASTDTQYF.

This clone was seen many times. The rearrangement links TRBV5-1 to TRBJ2-1, with 7 bases fitting TRBD2. The CDR3 extends over 14 amino acids. V lost 4 bases and J lost 6; bases outside the gene matches: 7. Germline CDR1 is SGHRS and CDR2 is YFSETQ. This CDR3 is CASSPLSGFNEQFF. CDR3 DNA: TGCGCCAGCAGCCCCCTTAGCGGGTTCAATGAGCAGTTCTTC.

This clone was seen many times. The V and J genes are TRBV6-5 and TRBJ1-1; the D is unclear. The V end lost 2 bases, the J end lost 3 bases, and 16 bases lay between the germline ends. The CDR3 runs to 16 residues. Germline V lookup: CDR1 MNHEY, CDR2 SVGAGI. CDR3 loop: CASSYLHSNPDTEAFF. CDR3 in DNA: TGTGCCAGCAGTTACCTCCACAGTAACCCCGACACTGAAGCTTTCTTT.

In this sample, this clone turned up many times. The chain carries TRBV19 and TRBJ2-2; TRBD1 agrees at 9 bases. This CDR3 spans 16 amino acids. Germline CDR1 is LNHDA and CDR2 is SQIVND (reference sequence). Germline trimming cut 5 bases from V and 7 bases from J; bases unmatched to any gene: 11. The CDR3 nucleotides read TGTGCCAGTAGTTTCGCACGGACAGGGGAAATCGGGGAGCTGTTTTTT. Its translation: CASSFARTGEIGELFF. Looking up the rest from reference TRBV19 and TRBJ2-2 gives the full variable domain: DGGITQSPKYLFRKEGQNVTLSCEQNLNHDAMYWYRQDPGQGLRLIYYSQIVNDFQKGDIAEGYSVSREKKESFPLTVTSAQKNPTAFYLCASSFARTGEIGELFFGEGSRLTVL.

Of note for this clone: A clone one base away is much larger, so this may be a read error. The chain has TRBV2 and TRBJ2-2; a weak D match, TRBD2 (6 bases). The V gene's germline CDR1 is SNHLY and CDR2 FYNNEI. This CDR3 region has 13 residues. The CDR3, as DNA: TGTGCCAGCGTGGGACTGACCACCGGGGGGCTGTTTTTT. Encoded protein: CASVGLTTGGLFF.

The gene calls are TRBV27 and TRBJ2-5; maybe TRBD1 (6 bases). The CDR3 totals 16 residues. Between the trimmed V and J ends, which lost 10 bases and 5 bases, there was a span of 26 bases. Per germline, CDR1 MNHEY and CDR2 SMNVEV (reference sequence). CDR3 sequence reads: CATRAGAAFLVETQYF. The CDR3 region has the DNA TGTGCCACGCGGGCAGGGGCCGCGTTTTTGGTCGAGACCCAGTACTTC.

This clone came up a few times. V and J are TRBV20-1 and TRBJ2-7; the D gene is possibly TRBD1 (6 bases). The CDR3 runs 15 residues. The germline CDR1 and CDR2 sequences are DFQATT and SNEGSKA (reference sequence). Trimming cost V 6 bases and J 4 bases, with 22 bases left between them. The CDR3 bases are TGCAGTGCCAGCACCACACAGGGATTGCGTTACGAGCAGTACTTC. This sequence encodes CSASTTQGLRYEQYF.

This clone occurred many times. The chain combines TRBV5-1 with TRBJ2-3; 9 nucleotides line up with TRBD2. The CDR3 is 16 residues long. J lost 4 bases, V lost 4 bases, and 10 bases had no gene match. CDR1 and CDR2 from the germline V gene are SGHRS and YFSETQ. The CDR3: CASSPGGGRASDTQYF. The CDR3 coding sequence is TGCGCCAGCAGCCCGGGGGGCGGGAGGGCCTCAGATACGCAGTATTTT.

This clone has a count of ten or more. Germline is not matched at one junction end, which may reflect a read error. The rearrangement joins TRBV7-7 to TRBJ1-3; D unclear. In germline, CDR1 is SSHAT, CDR2 FNYEAQ (reference sequence). CDR3 length: 14 residues. The CDR3 loop is CASSLVSSGNTIYF. Written as DNA, the CDR3 is TGTGCTAGCAGCTTAGTTTCCAGTGGAAACACCATATATTTT.

This clone was found many times. V usage is TRBV5-4 and J usage is TRBJ2-2; 8 bases align to TRBD2. The CDR3 length is 15 residues. Germline lookup yields CDR1 SGHNT and CDR2 YYREEE (reference sequence). Trimming cost V 2 bases and J 3 bases; bases outside gene matches: 3. The CDR3 DNA reads as TGTGCCAGCAGCTTAACTAGCGGCGACACCGGGGAGCTGTTTTTT. Amino acids: CASSLTSGDTGELFF.

This clone was found many times. The V and J genes are TRBV5-1 and TRBJ2-2, with unresolved D. The CDR3 is 15 amino acids. CDR1 and CDR2 from the germline V gene are SGHRS and YFSETQ. Trimming removed 1 base from V and 6 bases from J, with 13 bases in between. Here the CDR3 reads CASSLTALMAGELFF. CDR3 sequence (DNA): TGCGCCAGCAGCTTGACAGCTCTAATGGCCGGGGAGCTGTTTTTT.

This clone was seen many times. The rearrangement uses TRBV12-5 and TRBJ1-1, with D possibly matching TRBD1 (6 bases). The germline V and J ends were trimmed by 0 bases and 0 bases, with 11 bases remaining between them. The CDR3 totals 16 residues. Looked up from germline, CDR1 is LGHNT and CDR2 is FRNRAP. CDR3 protein: CASGLVGGGVNTEAFF. As DNA, the CDR3 is TGTGCTAGTGGTTTGGTAGGGGGGGGCGTGAACACTGAAGCTTTCTTT.

This clone has ten or more counts. The genes are TRBV4-1 and TRBJ2-2, with D maybe TRBD2 (6 bases). V shed 0 bases and J shed 2 bases, with 16 bases lying between them. Germline V gene data show CDR1 as MGHRA and CDR2 as YSYEKL. This CDR3 spans 18 amino acids. The CDR3 region has the DNA TGCGCCAGCAGCCAAGATAGTTTCCTAGCGACAAACACCGGGGAGCTGTTTTTT. Translated: CASSQDSFLATNTGELFF.

This clone occurred a few times. A much larger clone lies a single base off, so this may be a read error. Because the CDR3 is missing its conserved closing phenylalanine or tryptophan, this is likely a read error. This chain links TRBV6-1 with TRBJ2-7; TRBD1 matches at 7 bases. CDR1 and CDR2 (germline): MNHNS, SASEGT. J lost 2 bases, V lost 6 bases, and 10 bases had no gene match. The CDR3 is made up of 15 amino acids. The CDR3, as DNA: TGTGCCAGCAGGACCTTCAGGGACAGCACCTACGAGCAGTACTCC. It specifies CASRTFRDSTYEQYS.

This clone was seen at least ten times. The chain uses TRBV5-4 and TRBJ2-1, with 7 bases matching TRBD1. Germline CDR1 and CDR2: SGHNT and YYREEE (reference sequence). V was pared by 2 bases and J by 6 bases, with 5 bases of the junction left unmatched. The CDR3 has 14 residues. CDR3: CASSLKTGANEQFF. The CDR3 DNA reads as TGTGCCAGCAGCTTAAAAACAGGGGCCAATGAGCAGTTCTTC.

This clone was found many times. The chain couples TRBV20-1 to TRBJ2-2; 8 nucleotides line up with TRBD2. After removal of 6 bases from V and 6 bases from J, the junction contained 9 bases not matched to a gene. Per germline, CDR1 DFQATT and CDR2 SNEGSKA (reference sequence). The CDR3 extends over 14 amino acids. As DNA, the CDR3 is TGCAGTGCCCTTCGGGGGGGAGCTCCCGGGGAGCTGTTTTTT. Translating it yields CSALRGGAPGELFF.

Many counts were recorded for this clone. The CDR3 sequence is CSASPGPASGNTIYF. As DNA, the CDR3 is TGCAGTGCTAGCCCCGGGCCGGCCTCTGGAAACACCATATATTTT. V and J are TRBV20-1 and TRBJ1-3, with D uncertain. With 3 bases removed from V and 0 bases from J, the gap between germline ends came to 12 bases. The germline V gene encodes CDR1 DFQATT and CDR2 SNEGSKA (reference sequence). This CDR3 contains 15 residues.

This clone was observed at least ten times. The J gene is TRBJ2-7, the V gene TRBV28, with D possibly TRBD1 on 7 matching bases. The CDR3 consists of 13 residues. V dropped 7 bases and J dropped 3 bases, with 13 bases sitting between them. Germline CDR1 reads MDHEN; CDR2 reads SYDVKM. CDR3 DNA sequence: TGTGCCAGCACTTCAGGGGGGTACTACGAGCAGTACTTC. It is translated as CASTSGGYYEQYF.

The chain joins TRBV15 to TRBJ2-7; 8 nucleotides line up with TRBD2. Germline V gene lookup returns CDR1 LNHNV and CDR2 YYDKDF (reference sequence). The CDR3 runs 15 residues. J was trimmed by 2 bases and V by 4 bases; bases with no gene match: 7. CDR3 sequence (DNA): TGTGCCACCAGCACCGGTCGGGGGGGCACCTACGAGCAGTACTTC. It specifies CATSTGRGGTYEQYF. The whole variable domain, filled in from reference TRBV15 and TRBJ2-7, reads DAMVIQNPRYQVTQFGKPVTLSCSQTLNHNVMYWYQQKSSQAPKLLFHYYDKDFNNEADTPDNFQSRRPNTSFCFLDIRSPGLGDTAMYLCATSTGRGGTYEQYFGPGTRLTVT.

This clone has only a few counts. This rearrangement joins TRBV12-5 to TRBJ1-2; D may be TRBD1 (6 bases). Trimming cost V 3 bases and J 6 bases, with 17 bases left between them. This CDR3 contains 15 residues. CDR1 is LGHNT, CDR2 FRNRAP, per germline. The CDR3: CASGFSLRTEDGYTF. The CDR3 DNA reads as TGTGCTAGTGGTTTTTCCCTTAGGACAGAGGATGGCTACACCTTC.

On this clone itself: A read error may explain this, as a much larger clone is one base away. The same CDR3 can be traced to other DNA sequences in this sample. The chain is built from TRBV5-1 and TRBJ2-7; 8 positions agree with TRBD2. Germline-derived CDR1 and CDR2 are SGHRS and YFSETQ. V dropped 2 bases and J dropped 7; count of bases not matched to a gene: 2. This CDR3 is 12 amino acids long. CDR3 sequence: CASSFLAGEQYF. CDR3 DNA: TGCGCCAGCAGCTTTCTAGCGGGTGAGCAGTACTTC.

This clone was counted once. This chain joins TRBV11-2 and TRBJ1-1, with TRBD1 identical over 11 bases. The J segment lost 1 base and the V segment lost 5 bases, leaving 6 bases of the junction unmatched. Germline V gene lookup returns CDR1 SGHAT and CDR2 FQNNGV. This CDR3 has 16 residues. CDR3 nucleotides: TGTGCCAGCAGCCTAGGACAGGGGGCGGAGAACACTGAAGCTTTCTTT. Translating it yields CASSLGQGAENTEAFF.

This clone was seen repeatedly, ten times or more. V is TRBV5-1 and J is TRBJ2-1; D remains unclear. The CDR3 covers 14 residues. V was clipped by 0 bases and J by 1 base, with 5 bases between them. Germline CDR1 SGHRS, CDR2 YFSETQ. This CDR3 reads CASSLEGSYNEQFF. The DNA of the CDR3 is TGCGCCAGCAGCTTGGAGGGATCCTACAATGAGCAGTTCTTC.

This clone has at least ten counts. The genes are TRBV27 and TRBJ1-1; no clear D gene. The V and J ends lost 6 bases and 3 bases respectively, with 11 bases between them. The V gene's germline CDR1 is MNHEY and CDR2 SMNVEV (reference sequence). CDR3 length: 13 amino acids. CDR3 loop: CASSLGHHTEAFF. CDR3 nucleotides: TGTGCCAGCAGCCTAGGGCATCACACTGAAGCTTTCTTT.